This T cell receptor (beta chain) stems from a study of shared clonotypes between healthy human individuals. Background on the study: CD8 memory received one plate per donor, CD8 naive two, CD4 memory three and CD4 naive three. General study points: Among the subsets, naive ones generally showed larger estimated richness than memory ones.

Data came from immunoSEQ multiplex PCR; TCRdb stores just in-frame clones and leaves some out. Of some 580,000 clones in the sample, nearly 98% are singletons; the top ten hold 0.3%. Germline CDR1 is SGHAT and CDR2 is FQNNGV. This CDR3 comprises 13 residues. Trimming at V came to 5 bases and at J to 2 bases, leaving 3 bases not matched to a gene. Points on this clone: What it binds is not known.

It was CD45RO-negative cells, positively selected for CCR7, that made up naive CD8 cells, with terminally differentiated effector memory CD45RA+ cells excluded. Sequenced input: naive CD8+ T cells sorted from blood. This TCR derives from a man aged 25-40 years in good health. The chain carries TRBV11-2 and TRBJ2-7, with 7 bases identical to TRBD1. CDR3 nucleotide sequence: TGTGCCAGCAGCCAGGGGACAGCCTACGAGCAGTACTTC. It encodes CASSQGTAYEQYF.